This TCR beta chain was found in a study of blood T cell repertoires in COVID-19. The wider study: The origin of the acute and convalescent COVID-19 samples was the United States, Italy and Spain. T cells, B-cell-depleted T cells, or PBMCs supplied cDNA or gDNA.

Original analysis: For nucleated cells, counts were estimated from reference gene primer amplification. Generated by immunoSEQ multiplex PCR, the TCRdb table keeps only in-frame clones and is missing some. V, J and clone size reflect that table, while D and trimming were determined from the DNA. The profile shows under 250,000 clones, roughly 84% of them singletons. Only one count was recorded for this clone. The germline V gene encodes CDR1 MNHEY and CDR2 SVGAGI. Between the trimmed V and J ends, which lost 5 bases and 7 bases, there was a span of 11 bases. The CDR3 sequence is 12 residues long. The J gene is TRBJ1-1, the V gene TRBV6-5; D is perhaps TRBD1 (6 bases). Sequences were obtained from peripheral blood. This receptor was identified in a human donor in a cohort sampled during active COVID-19. The CDR3 reads CASSPRDNEAFF. Here the CDR3 DNA reads TGTGCCAGCAGTCCCCGGGACAATGAAGCTTTCTTT.